The 4 T cell receptor beta chains below come from one sample, sequenced in a study of beta chain features in type 1 diabetes. Every isolated RNA sample was fully reverse transcribed, so sequencing captured expressed TCRB transcripts. Profiled with immunoSEQ multiplex PCR; TCRdb holds only in-frame clones, not every one. The data contain roughly 300,000 clones, roughly 8% of them singletons. The sequencing input was central memory CD4+ T cells from blood. Every receptor here comes from a woman aged 18-35 years in good health.

The chain joins TRBV7-9 to TRBJ2-1; 7 positions agree with TRBD2. The ends lost 3 bases at V and 9 bases at J; junction bases unmatched: 23. CDR1 and CDR2 from the germline V gene are SEHNR and FQNEAQ (reference sequence). The CDR3 runs 19 residues. The CDR3, as DNA: TGTGCCAGCAGCTTCGGATTGAGTTTGGAGGCGGGAGTAGGCGGTGAGCAGTTCTTC. Protein: CASSFGLSLEAGVGGEQFF.

This chain uses TRBV4-1 with TRBJ2-3; no firm D call. Germline-derived CDR1 and CDR2 are MGHRA and YSYEKL. The CDR3 length is 16 residues. V was cut by 1 base and J by 0 bases, with 11 bases left in between. CDR3 loop: CASSQGGYSSTDTQYF. The DNA of the CDR3 is TGCGCCAGCAGCCAAGGGGGTTACTCTAGCACAGATACGCAGTATTTT.

The table lists this clone with a count of one. The rearrangement links TRBV7-2 to TRBJ1-4; 7 nucleotides agree with TRBD1. The trim removed 1 base at V and 5 bases at J, leaving 1 base unmatched. The CDR3 is 14 residues long. CDR1 is SGHTA, CDR2 FQGNSA, per germline. The chain's CDR3 is CASSLGGGNEKLFF. The CDR3 DNA reads as TGTGCCAGCAGCTTAGGAGGGGGCAATGAAAAACTGTTTTTT.

CDR3 sequence: CASSFLTRLVAGETQYF. DNA of the CDR3: TGTGCCAGCAGCTTTTTGACTCGTTTAGTCGCTGGTGAGACCCAGTACTTC. V usage is TRBV7-3 and J usage is TRBJ2-5; D gene uncertain. Germline V gene sequence: CDR1 SGHTA, CDR2 FQGTGA. V was cut by 3 bases and J by 5 bases, with 22 bases left in between. CDR3 size: 17 residues. Full variable domain (outside the CDR3, taken from reference TRBV7-3 and TRBJ2-5): GAGVSQTPSNKVTEKGKYVELRCDPISGHTALYWYRQSLGQGPEFLIYFQGTGAADDSGLPNDRFFAVRPEGSVSTLKIQRTERGDSAVYLCASSFLTRLVAGETQYFGPGTRLLVL.